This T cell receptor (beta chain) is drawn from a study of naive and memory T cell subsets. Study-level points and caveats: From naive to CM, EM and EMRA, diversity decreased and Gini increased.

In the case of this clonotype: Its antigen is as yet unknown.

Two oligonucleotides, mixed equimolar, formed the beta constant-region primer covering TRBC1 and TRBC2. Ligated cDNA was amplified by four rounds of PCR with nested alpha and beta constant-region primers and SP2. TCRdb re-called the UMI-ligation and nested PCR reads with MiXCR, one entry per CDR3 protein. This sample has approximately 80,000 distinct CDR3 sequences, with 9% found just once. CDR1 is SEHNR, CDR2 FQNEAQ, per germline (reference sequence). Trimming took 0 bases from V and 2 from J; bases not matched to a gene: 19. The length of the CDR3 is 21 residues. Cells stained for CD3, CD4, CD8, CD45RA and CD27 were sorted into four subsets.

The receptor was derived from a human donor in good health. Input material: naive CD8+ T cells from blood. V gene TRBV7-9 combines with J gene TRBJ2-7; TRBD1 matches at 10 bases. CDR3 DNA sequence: TGTGCCAGCAGCTTAGCCCGAATTCAAGATCCGGGACAGGGGACAACCTACGAGCAGTACTTC. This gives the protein CASSLARIQDPGQGTTYEQYF.